This T cell receptor (beta chain) was found in a study of blood T cell repertoires in COVID-19. At the level of the study: Italy, Spain and the United States were the sources of the convalescent and acute COVID-19 samples. PBMCs, B-cell-depleted T cells, or T cells were the source of the cDNA or gDNA that made up the material.

In the authors' methods: It was from reference gene primer amplification that nucleated cell counts were estimated. Generated by immunoSEQ multiplex PCR, the TCRdb table keeps only in-frame clones and is missing some. That table is the source of V, J and clone size, and D and trimming were worked out from the DNA. The repertoire includes over 150,000 clones, around four fifths of them detected once, and approximately 8% sits in the top ten. This CDR3 spans 16 amino acids. Unmatched junction bases numbered 7, after V lost 6 bases and J lost 1 base. The germline V gene has CDR1 KGHDR and CDR2 SFDVKD. Seattle participants joined during active infection and were tracked over time.

This chain uses TRBV24-1 with TRBJ2-2; the match to TRBD2 covers 7 bases. Sequenced sample: peripheral blood. This receptor was obtained from a woman older than 75 with COVID-19, enrolled during active disease. CDR3 sequence (DNA): TGTGCCACCAGTAATCCCCAGCGGGGGAACACCGGGGAGCTGTTTTTT. This gives the protein CATSNPQRGNTGELFF.